Below, 7 T cell receptor beta chains from the same sample are listed, as sequenced in a study of identifying expanded T cells in peripheral blood. Measured with immunoSEQ multiplex PCR; TCRdb has only the in-frame clones, and not every one. The sample lists over 45,000 clones, about 85% seen once, with over 15% in the top ten. Sequenced: blood. Every receptor here comes from a person aged 18 to 75 in good health.

The CDR3: CASSSQSNYEQYF. DNA for the CDR3: TGTGCCAGCTCATCACAAAGCAACTACGAGCAGTACTTC. The chain has TRBV18 and TRBJ2-7; D is unresolved. Germline V gives CDR1 KGHSH, CDR2 LQKENI. This CDR3 has 13 amino acids. V lost 5 bases, J lost 3 bases, and 11 bases lay in between. Full variable domain (missing parts from reference TRBV18 and TRBJ2-7): NAGVMQNPRHLVRRRGQEARLRCSPMKGHSHVYWYRQLPEEGLKFMVYLQKENIIDESGMPKERFSAEFPKEGPSILRIQQVVRGDSAAYFCASSSQSNYEQYFGPGTRLTVT.

This chain uses TRBV4-1 with TRBJ2-1; tentatively, D is TRBD1 or TRBD2 (5 bases each). The V gene lost 4 bases and the J gene lost 8 bases, with 24 bases spanning the gap. The CDR3 consists of 17 residues. Germline CDR1 reads MGHRA; CDR2 reads YSYEKL. Written as DNA, the CDR3 is TGCGCCAGCAGCCGGATAAGACTTGGGACGGCATTCCATGAGCAGTTCTTC. Translation: CASSRIRLGTAFHEQFF.

The chain uses TRBV11-3 and TRBJ2-3, with D perhaps matching TRBD1 (5 bases). Trimming removed 3 bases at V and 2 bases at J, with 15 bases between. Germline V gene data show CDR1 as SGHNT and CDR2 as YENEEA. CDR3 size: 16 residues. CDR3 DNA: TGTGCCAGCAGCTTTAGGAGCGACAGCCCCACAGATACGCAGTATTTT. Encoded protein: CASSFRSDSPTDTQYF.

V usage is TRBV7-2 and J usage is TRBJ2-7; TRBD2 agrees at 7 bases. The germline V gene encodes CDR1 SGHTA and CDR2 FQGNSA. Trimming cost V 5 bases and J 4 bases; bases outside gene matches: 14. The CDR3 contains 16 residues. The CDR3 bases are TGTGCCAGCAGCACTTTAGCGGGCTCAGCCCTTTACGAGCAGTACGTC. Its protein is CASSTLAGSALYEQYV.

This chain uses TRBV19 with TRBJ1-1; D is ambiguous. The V end was cut by 3 bases, the J end by 6 bases, with 14 bases between. Germline CDR1 LNHDA, CDR2 SQIVND (reference sequence). This CDR3 has 14 residues. CDR3 DNA: TGTGCCAGTAGTATCGGGAAGGGAGGTCCTGAAGCTTTCTTT. This sequence encodes CASSIGKGGPEAFF.

This chain connects TRBV5-8 to TRBJ1-1, with a weak D call TRBD1 (5 bases). This CDR3 is 13 amino acids long. Germline V gene data show CDR1 as SGHTS and CDR2 as YDEGEE. V lost 3 bases and J lost 6, with 12 bases in between. The CDR3 here is CASSWGRLAEAFF. In DNA, the CDR3 is TGTGCCAGCAGCTGGGGACGGCTGGCTGAAGCTTTCTTT.

V gene TRBV5-1 combines with J gene TRBJ1-2, with a tentative D call TRBD1 (6 bases). The germline CDR1 and CDR2 sequences are SGHRS and YFSETQ. The length of the CDR3 is 13 residues. V was trimmed by 0 bases and J by 8 bases, leaving 11 bases between them. This CDR3 reads CASSLGAGAGYTF. CDR3 bases: TGCGCCAGCAGCTTGGGAGCAGGGGCCGGCTACACCTTC. Full variable domain (missing parts from reference TRBV5-1 and TRBJ1-2): KAGVTQTPRYLIKTRGQQVTLSCSPISGHRSVSWYQQTPGQGLQFLFEYFSETQRNKGNFPGRFSGRQFSNSRSEMNVSTLELGDSALYLCASSLGAGAGYTFGSGTRLTVV.